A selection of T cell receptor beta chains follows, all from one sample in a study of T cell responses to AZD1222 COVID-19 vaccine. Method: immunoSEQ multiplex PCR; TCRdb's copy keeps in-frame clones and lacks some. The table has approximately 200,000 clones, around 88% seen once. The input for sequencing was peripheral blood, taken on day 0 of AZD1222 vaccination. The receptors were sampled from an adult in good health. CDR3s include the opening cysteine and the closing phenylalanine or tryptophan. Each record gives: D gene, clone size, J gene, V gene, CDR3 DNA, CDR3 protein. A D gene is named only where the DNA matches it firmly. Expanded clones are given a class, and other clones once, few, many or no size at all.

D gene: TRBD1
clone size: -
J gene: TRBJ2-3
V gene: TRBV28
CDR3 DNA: TGTGCCAGCAGCCGAGACAGGGGGGGGACAGATACGCAGTATTTT
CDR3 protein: CASSRDRGGTDTQYF

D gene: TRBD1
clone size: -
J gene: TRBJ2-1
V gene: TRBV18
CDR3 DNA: TGTGCCAGCTCACCACTTCGTGAGGGGGCCGACAATGAGCAGTTCTTC
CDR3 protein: CASSPLREGADNEQFF

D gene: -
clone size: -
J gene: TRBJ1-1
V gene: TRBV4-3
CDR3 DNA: TGCGCCAGCAGCCAGACGGTGTGGGGGGCCGGGAACACTGAAGCTTTCTTT
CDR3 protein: CASSQTVWGAGNTEAFF

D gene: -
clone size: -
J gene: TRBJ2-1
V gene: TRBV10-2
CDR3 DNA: TGCGCCAGCAGGGGACTTAACCTGAATGAGCAGTTCTTC
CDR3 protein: CASRGLNLNEQFF

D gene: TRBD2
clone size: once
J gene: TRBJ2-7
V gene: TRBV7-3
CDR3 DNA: TGTGCCAGCAGCTTAAGGTGGGGGAGGGCCGACGAGCAGTACTTC
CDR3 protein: CASSLRWGRADEQYF

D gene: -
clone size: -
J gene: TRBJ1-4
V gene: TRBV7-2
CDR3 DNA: TGTGCCAGCAGCTTGGGAAAGGGGGAAAAACTGTTTTTT
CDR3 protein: CASSLGKGEKLFF

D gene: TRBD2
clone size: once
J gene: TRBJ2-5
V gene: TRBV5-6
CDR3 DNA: TGTGCCAGCAGCCTGGGACTAGCGGGGAGGGGGCAAGAGACCCAGTACTTC
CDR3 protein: CASSLGLAGRGQETQYF

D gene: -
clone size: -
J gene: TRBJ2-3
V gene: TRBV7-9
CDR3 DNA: TGTGCCAGCAGCTTACTGGGACACCGAAACACAGATACGCAGTATTTT
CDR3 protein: CASSLLGHRNTDTQYF

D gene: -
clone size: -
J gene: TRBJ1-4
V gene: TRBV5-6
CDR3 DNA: TGTGCCAGCAGCGAGATTGGGGGCCAAACTAATGAAAAACTGTTTTTT
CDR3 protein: CASSEIGGQTNEKLFF

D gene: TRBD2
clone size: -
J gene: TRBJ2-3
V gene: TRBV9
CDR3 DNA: TGTGCCAGCAGCCCTCCGGGGGGACGCAAGGTTGGCACAGATACGCAGTATTTT
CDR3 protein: CASSPPGGRKVGTDTQYF

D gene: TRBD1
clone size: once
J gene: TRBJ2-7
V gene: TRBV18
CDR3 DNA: TGTGCCAGCTCACCCCGGACAGGGGGCCAGGACGAGCAGTACTTC
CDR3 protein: CASSPRTGGQDEQYF

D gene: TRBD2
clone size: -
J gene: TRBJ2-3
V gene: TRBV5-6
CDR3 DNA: TGTGCCAGCAGCTTGACGCGGGGGGTCGGCACAGATACGCAGTATTTT
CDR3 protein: CASSLTRGVGTDTQYF

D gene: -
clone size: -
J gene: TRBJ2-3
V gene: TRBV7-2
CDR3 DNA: TGTGCCAGCAGCTTAGGCGGGGGCCCCTCGGATACGCAGTATTTT
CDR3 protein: CASSLGGGPSDTQYF

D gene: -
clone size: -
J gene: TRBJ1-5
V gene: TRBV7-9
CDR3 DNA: TGTGCCAGCAGCTTAAGGGACGCCTCAGCCCAGCATTTT
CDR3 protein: CASSLRDASAQHF

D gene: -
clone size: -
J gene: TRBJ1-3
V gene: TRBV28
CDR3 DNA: TGTGCCAGCAGTTTCGGGTCCAGGGTCGGAAACACCATATATTTT
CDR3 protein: CASSFGSRVGNTIYF

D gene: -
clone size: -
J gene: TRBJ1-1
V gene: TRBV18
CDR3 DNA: TGTGCCAGCTCACCTCCCCCAGGGCTGGACACTGAAGCTTTCTTT
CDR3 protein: CASSPPPGLDTEAFF

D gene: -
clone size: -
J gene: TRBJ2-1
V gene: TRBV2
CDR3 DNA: TGTGCCAGCGCGTTGGGATCGGGCTCCTACAATGAGCAGTTCTTC
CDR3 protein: CASALGSGSYNEQFF

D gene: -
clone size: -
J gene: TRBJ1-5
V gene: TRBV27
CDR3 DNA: TGTGCCCAACAGCAGTTTATTATTCATAGGGGGAACAATCAGCCCCAGCATTTT
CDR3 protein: CAQQQFIIHRGNNQPQHF

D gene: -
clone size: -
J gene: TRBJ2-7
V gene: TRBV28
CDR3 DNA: TGTGCCAGCAGGGCTGCGGTCGAGTCGAGGACTAGCAGGGGGGATAAGTACGAGCAGTACTTC
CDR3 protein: CASRAAVESRTSRGDKYEQYF

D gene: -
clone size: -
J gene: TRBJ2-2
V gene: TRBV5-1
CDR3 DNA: TGCGCCAGCAGCTTCCCATTAGCGGAATATGGCGGGGAGCTATTTTTT
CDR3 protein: CASSFPLAEYGGELFF

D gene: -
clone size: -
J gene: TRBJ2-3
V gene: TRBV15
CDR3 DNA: TGTGCCACCAGCGTGGGGCCGGCAGATACGCAGTATTTT
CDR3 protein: CATSVGPADTQYF

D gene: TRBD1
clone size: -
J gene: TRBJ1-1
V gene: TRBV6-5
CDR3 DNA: TGTGCCAGCACCCGACAGGGGAAGGGCACTGAAGCTTTCTTT
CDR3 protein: CASTRQGKGTEAFF

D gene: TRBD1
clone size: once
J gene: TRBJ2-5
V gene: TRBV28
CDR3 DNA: TGTGCCAGCAGTAGGCGGACAGGGCAAGAGACCCAGTACTTC
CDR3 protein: CASSRRTGQETQYF

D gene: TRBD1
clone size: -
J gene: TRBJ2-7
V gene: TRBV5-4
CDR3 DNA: TGTGCCAGCAGCTTGGCCGCAGGGGGCTACGAGCAGTACTTC
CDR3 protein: CASSLAAGGYEQYF

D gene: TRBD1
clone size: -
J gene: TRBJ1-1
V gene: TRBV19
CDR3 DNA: TGTGCCAGTAAAGTAAGGGGGCAAGGCGAAGCTTTCTTT
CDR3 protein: CASKVRGQGEAFF

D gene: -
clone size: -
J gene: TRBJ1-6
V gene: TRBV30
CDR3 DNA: TGTGCCTGGAGGGATCCGGGACCGACGAATTCACCCCTCCACTTT
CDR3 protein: CAWRDPGPTNSPLHF

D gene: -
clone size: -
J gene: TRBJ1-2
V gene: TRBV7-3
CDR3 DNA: TGTGCCAGCAGCTTAGAAGGTGGGCGAAGGGTTTGTGGCTACACCTTC
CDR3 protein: CASSLEGGRRVCGYTF